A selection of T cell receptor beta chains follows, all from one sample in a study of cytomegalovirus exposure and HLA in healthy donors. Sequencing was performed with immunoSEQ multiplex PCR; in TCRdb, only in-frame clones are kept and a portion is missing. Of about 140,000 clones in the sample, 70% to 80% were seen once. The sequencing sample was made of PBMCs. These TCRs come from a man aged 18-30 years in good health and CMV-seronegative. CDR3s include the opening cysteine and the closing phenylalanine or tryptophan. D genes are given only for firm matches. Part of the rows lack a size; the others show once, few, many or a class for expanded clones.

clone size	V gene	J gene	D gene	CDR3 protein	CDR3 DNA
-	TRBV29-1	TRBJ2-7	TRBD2	CSVERRGSSYEQYF	TGCAGCGTTGAAAGGCGGGGGAGCTCCTACGAGCAGTACTTC
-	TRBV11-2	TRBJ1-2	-	CASSLARTASYGYTF	TGTGCCAGCAGCTTAGCAAGGACTGCTTCCTATGGCTACACCTTC
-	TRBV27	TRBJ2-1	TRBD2	CASSPRLASNNEQFF	TGTGCCAGCAGTCCCCGACTAGCGTCTAACAATGAGCAGTTCTTC
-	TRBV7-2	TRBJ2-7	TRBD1	CASSLRTGPTYEQYF	TGTGCCAGCAGCTTAAGGACAGGACCTACCTACGAGCAGTACTTC
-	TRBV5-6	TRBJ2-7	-	CASSLTGPEQYF	TGTGCCAGCAGCCTTACAGGGCCCGAGCAGTACTTC
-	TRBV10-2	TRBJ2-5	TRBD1	CASVGTGGPLGEQYF	TGCGCCAGCGTCGGGACAGGGGGCCCCCTTGGAGAGCAGTACTTC
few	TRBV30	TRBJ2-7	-	CAHTDKTGAYEQYF	TGTGCCCACACGGATAAGACAGGAGCCTACGAGCAGTACTTC
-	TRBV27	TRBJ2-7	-	CASSPQGYEQYF	TGTGCCAGCAGCCCGCAGGGCTACGAGCAGTACTTC
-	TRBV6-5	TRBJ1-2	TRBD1	CASRPTGTLYGYTF	TGTGCCAGCAGGCCGACAGGGACCCTCTATGGCTACACCTTC
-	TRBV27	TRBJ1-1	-	CASSSWYLNTEAFF	TGTGCCAGCTCGTCATGGTACTTGAACACTGAAGCTTTCTTT
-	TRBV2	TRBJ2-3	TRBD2	CASSGGTSRTTDTQYF	TGTGCCAGCAGTGGCGGGACTAGCAGGACCACAGATACGCAGTATTTT
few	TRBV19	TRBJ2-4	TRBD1	CASSIGTGAIQYF	TGTGCCAGTAGTATCGGGACAGGGGCCATTCAGTACTTC
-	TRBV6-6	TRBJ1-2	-	CASTTTRGLNGYTF	TGTGCCAGCACCACTACGAGGGGGTTAAATGGCTACACCTTC
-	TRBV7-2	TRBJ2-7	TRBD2	CASSLARPGASGSSYEQYF	TGTGCCAGCAGCTTAGCCCGCCCGGGAGCTAGCGGGAGCTCCTACGAGCAGTACTTC
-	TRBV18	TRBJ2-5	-	CASSPPTGYQETQYF	TGTGCCAGCTCACCTCCGACGGGTTACCAAGAGACCCAGTACTTC